What follows are 14 T cell receptor beta chains derived from one specimen sequenced in a study of cytomegalovirus exposure and HLA in healthy donors. Data came from immunoSEQ multiplex PCR; TCRdb stores just in-frame clones and leaves some out. The table shows a few hundred thousand clones, with approximately 80% occurring only once. The source material was PBMCs. These receptors all come from a woman aged 25 to 39 in good health and CMV-seropositive.

The chain carries TRBV13 and TRBJ2-2, with D possibly TRBD1 on 7 matching bases. Germline-derived CDR1 and CDR2 are PRHDT and FYEKMQ (reference sequence). The CDR3 runs to 15 residues. Deletions cut 5 bases from V and 4 bases from J, with 14 bases between. CDR3 sequence reads: CASSQGQGGTGELFF. The CDR3 DNA is TGTGCCAGCAGCCAGGGCCAGGGGGGCACCGGGGAGCTGTTTTTT.

The chain employs TRBV7-9 and TRBJ2-7, with 12 bases fitting TRBD2. There are 14 residues in the CDR3. Trimming removed 4 bases from V and 2 bases from J; junction bases left unmatched: 0. CDR1 is SEHNR and CDR2 is FQNEAQ in the germline V gene (reference sequence). CDR3 amino acids: CASSWTSGTYEQYF. The CDR3 region has the DNA TGTGCCAGCAGCTGGACTAGCGGGACCTACGAGCAGTACTTC.

Of note for this clone: Within the sample, other DNA sequences also encode this same CDR3. This rearrangement joins TRBV2 to TRBJ2-1; 9 positions agree with TRBD2. Per the germline V gene, CDR1 is SNHLY and CDR2 is FYNNEI. The V gene end was trimmed by 4 bases and the J gene end by 4 bases; junction bases not matched to a gene: 2. CDR3 length equals 14 residues. CDR3 sequence reads: CASSALAGYNEQFF. In nucleotides, the CDR3 is TGTGCCAGCAGTGCCCTAGCGGGATACAATGAGCAGTTCTTC.

The chain couples TRBV6-5 to TRBJ2-7, with D tentatively TRBD2 (6 bases). Trimming pared 0 bases from V and 0 bases from J, leaving 9 bases between. From germline, CDR1 is MNHEY and CDR2 SVGAGI. The CDR3 covers 15 residues. The CDR3 loop reads CASSYSSSGSYEQYF. The DNA for the CDR3 is TGTGCCAGCAGTTACTCGAGTAGCGGCTCCTACGAGCAGTACTTC.

The chain carries TRBV7-2 and TRBJ2-7; a possible D gene is TRBD2 (6 bases). Trimming removed 3 bases from V and 7 bases from J, with 13 bases in between. Germline CDR1 reads SGHTA; CDR2 reads FQGNSA. The CDR3 contains 13 residues. The CDR3 DNA follows: TGTGCCAGCAGCTTCTCGGAGGGCCGGGAGCAGTACTTC. Translating it yields CASSFSEGREQYF.

This chain connects TRBV29-1 to TRBJ1-2; no clear D. The CDR3 is 12 residues long. The germline gives CDR1 SQVTM, CDR2 ANQGSEA. Trimming took off 3 bases at V and 8 bases at J, with 13 bases between the two ends. As DNA, the CDR3 is TGCAGCGTTGATGTCCTGATGAGGGGCTACACCTTC. Translating gives CSVDVLMRGYTF.

This sequence joins TRBV5-1 and TRBJ1-1; unclear D gene. The CDR3 runs to 14 residues. Germline assignment: CDR1 SGHRS and CDR2 YFSETQ. Trimming left V 1 base short and J 1 base short, with 8 bases between. The CDR3 here is CASSLFEGNTEAFF. The CDR3 nucleotides are TGCGCCAGCAGCTTGTTTGAGGGGAACACTGAAGCTTTCTTT.

This chain joins TRBV7-9 and TRBJ1-1; no clear D gene. The CDR3 extends over 13 amino acids. Trimming cost V 6 bases and J 0 bases, with 8 bases left between them. Germline assignment: CDR1 SEHNR and CDR2 FQNEAQ (reference sequence). CDR3 loop: CASRPLLNTEAFF. The CDR3, as DNA: TGTGCCAGCAGGCCACTTCTGAACACTGAAGCTTTCTTT.

The chain employs TRBV13 and TRBJ2-3; D remains ambiguous. Germline CDR1 is PRHDT and CDR2 is FYEKMQ (reference sequence). The length of the CDR3 is 14 residues. V dropped 5 bases and J dropped 0 bases, with 9 bases sitting between them. The CDR3 DNA is TGTGCCAGCAGCCAAACGTCTAGCACAGATACGCAGTATTTT. Translated: CASSQTSSTDTQYF.

The chain has TRBV30 and TRBJ1-4, with 7 positions matching TRBD1. V shed 5 bases, J shed 7 bases, and the junction held 7 bases outside the gene matches. This CDR3 comprises 13 residues. Per germline, CDR1 GTSNPN and CDR2 SVGIG (reference sequence). The CDR3 DNA follows: TGTGCCTGGTCGACAGGGCATGGTGAAAAACTGTTTTTT. Translated, it gives CAWSTGHGEKLFF.

The V call is TRBV4-1, the J call TRBJ2-1; 10 nucleotides align to TRBD2. CDR3 length: 15 residues. V lost 5 bases and J lost 7; bases outside the gene matches: 8. Germline assignment: CDR1 MGHRA and CDR2 YSYEKL. Here the CDR3 DNA reads TGCGCCAGCAGCTATCTAGCGGGGGCCTTTAATGAGCAGTTCTTC. Protein: CASSYLAGAFNEQFF.

The rearrangement links TRBV30 to TRBJ2-1, with 8 bases lining up with TRBD2. This CDR3 comprises 17 residues. In germline, CDR1 is GTSNPN, CDR2 SVGIG (reference sequence). V was clipped by 0 bases and J by 9 bases; unmatched bases: 16. The CDR3 sequence: CAWSVSGGPDKRSEQFF. CDR3 DNA: TGTGCCTGGAGTGTATCGGGGGGGCCGGACAAACGGAGTGAGCAGTTCTTC.

The J gene is TRBJ2-2, the V gene TRBV9; D might be TRBD1 (5 bases). CDR1 is SGDLS and CDR2 is YYNGEE in the germline V gene. Between the trimmed V and J ends, which lost 4 bases and 8 bases, there was a span of 9 bases. This CDR3 has 12 residues. Here the CDR3 reads CASSLRTGELFF. CDR3 coding DNA: TGTGCCAGCAGCCTCAGGACAGGGGAGCTGTTTTTT.

The gene calls are TRBV7-8 and TRBJ1-5; D unresolved. The CDR3 contains 13 residues. In germline, CDR1 is SGHVS, CDR2 FQNEAQ. V was shortened by 4 bases and J by 2 bases, with 6 bases between the two germline ends. The CDR3 DNA follows: TGTGCCAGCAGCTCAAGGGGCAATCAGCCCCAGCATTTT. Protein product: CASSSRGNQPQHF.